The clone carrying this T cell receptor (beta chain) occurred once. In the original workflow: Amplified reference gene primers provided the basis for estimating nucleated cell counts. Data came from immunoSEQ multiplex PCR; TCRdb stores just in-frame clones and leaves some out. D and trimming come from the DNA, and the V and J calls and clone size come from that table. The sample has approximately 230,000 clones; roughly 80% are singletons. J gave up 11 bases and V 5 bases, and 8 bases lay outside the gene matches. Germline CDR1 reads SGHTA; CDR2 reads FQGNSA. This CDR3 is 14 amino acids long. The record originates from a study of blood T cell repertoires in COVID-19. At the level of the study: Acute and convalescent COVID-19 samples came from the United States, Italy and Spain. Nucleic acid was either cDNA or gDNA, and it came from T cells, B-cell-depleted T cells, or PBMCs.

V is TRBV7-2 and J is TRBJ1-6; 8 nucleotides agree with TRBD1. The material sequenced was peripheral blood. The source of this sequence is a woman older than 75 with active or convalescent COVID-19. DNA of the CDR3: TGTGCCAGCAGCCGTGGACAGGGTGGACCACCCCTCCACTTT. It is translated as CASSRGQGGPPLHF. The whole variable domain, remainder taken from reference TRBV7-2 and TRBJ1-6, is GAGVSQSPSNKVTEKGKDVELRCDPISGHTALYWYRQSLGQGLEFLIYFQGNSAPDKSGLPSDRFSAERTGGSVSTLTIQRTQQEDSAVYLCASSRGQGGPPLHFGNGTRLTVT.